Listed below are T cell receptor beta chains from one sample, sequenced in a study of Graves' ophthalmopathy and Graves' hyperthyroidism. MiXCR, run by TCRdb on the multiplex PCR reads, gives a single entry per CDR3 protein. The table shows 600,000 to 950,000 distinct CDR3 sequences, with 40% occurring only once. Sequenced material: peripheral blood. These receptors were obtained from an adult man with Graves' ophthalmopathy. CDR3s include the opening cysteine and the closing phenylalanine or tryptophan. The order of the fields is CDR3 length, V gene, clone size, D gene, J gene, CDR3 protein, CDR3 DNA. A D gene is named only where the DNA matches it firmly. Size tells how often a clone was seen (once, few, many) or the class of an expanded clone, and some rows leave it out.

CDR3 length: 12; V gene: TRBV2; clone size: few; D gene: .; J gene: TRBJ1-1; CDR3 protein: CASTTGNTEAFF; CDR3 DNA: TGTGCCAGCACGACAGGGAACACTGAAGCTTTCTTT
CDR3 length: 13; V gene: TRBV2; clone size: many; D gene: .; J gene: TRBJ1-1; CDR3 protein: CANVRGGSGHSNF; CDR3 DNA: TGTGCCAACGTAAGGGGGGGATCGGGACATTCAAACTTT
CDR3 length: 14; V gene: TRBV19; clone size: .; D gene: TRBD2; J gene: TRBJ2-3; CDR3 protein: CASSLTAGRGRWYF; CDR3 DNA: TGTGCCAGTAGCCTAACGGCCGGGAGGGGCAGGTGGTATTTT
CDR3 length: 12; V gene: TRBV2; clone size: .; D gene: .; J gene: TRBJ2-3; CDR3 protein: CASSGTTDTQYF; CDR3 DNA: TGTGCCAGCAGTGGTACCACAGATACGCAGTATTTT
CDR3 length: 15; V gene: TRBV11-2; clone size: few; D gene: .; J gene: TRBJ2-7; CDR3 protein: CASSLSVSPSFEQYF; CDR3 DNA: TGTGCCAGCAGCTTATCTGTCAGTCCCTCTTTCGAGCAGTACTTC
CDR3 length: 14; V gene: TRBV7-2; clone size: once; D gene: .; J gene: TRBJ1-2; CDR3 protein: CASSPPNREYGYTF; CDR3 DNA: TGTGCCAGCTCACCACCGAACCGGGAGTATGGCTACACCTTC
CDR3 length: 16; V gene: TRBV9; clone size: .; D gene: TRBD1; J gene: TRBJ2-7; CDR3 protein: CASSAGPKQGYYEQYF; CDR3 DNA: TGTGCCAGCAGCGCGGGGCCTAAACAGGGGTACTACGAGCAGTACTTC
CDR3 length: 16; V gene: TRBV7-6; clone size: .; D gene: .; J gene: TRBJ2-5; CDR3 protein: CASSLGLTARKETQYF; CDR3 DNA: TGTGCCAGCAGCTTAGGGCTGACAGCCCGAAAGGAGACCCAGTACTTC
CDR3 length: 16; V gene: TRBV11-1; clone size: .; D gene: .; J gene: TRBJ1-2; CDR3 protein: CASSLAGRTGAYGYTF; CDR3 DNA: TGTGCCAGCAGCTTAGCTGGACGGACCGGGGCCTATGGCTACACCTTC
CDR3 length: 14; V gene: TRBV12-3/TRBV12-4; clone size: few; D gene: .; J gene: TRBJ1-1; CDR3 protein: CASSSAGGSTEAFF; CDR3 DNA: TGTGCCAGCAGTTCAGCTGGGGGCTCCACTGAAGCTTTCTTT
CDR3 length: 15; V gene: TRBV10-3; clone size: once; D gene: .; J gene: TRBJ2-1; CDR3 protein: CAISEGPLSYNEQFF; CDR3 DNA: TGTGCCATCAGTGAAGGGCCTCTCTCCTACAATGAGCAGTTCTTC
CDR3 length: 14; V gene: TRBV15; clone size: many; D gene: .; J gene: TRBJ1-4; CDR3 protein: CATSRDLGDEKLFF; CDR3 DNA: TGTGCCACCAGCAGAGATCTGGGGGATGAAAAACTGTTTTTT
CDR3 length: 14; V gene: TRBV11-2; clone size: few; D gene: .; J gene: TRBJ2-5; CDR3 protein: CASSYRTAQETQYF; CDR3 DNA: TGTGCCAGCAGTTACAGGACAGCGCAAGAGACCCAGTACTTC
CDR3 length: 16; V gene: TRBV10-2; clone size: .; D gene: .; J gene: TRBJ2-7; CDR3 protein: CASSYNKGTEYYEQYF; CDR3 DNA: TGTGCCAGCAGTTACAACAAAGGAACCGAATACTACGAGCAGTACTTC
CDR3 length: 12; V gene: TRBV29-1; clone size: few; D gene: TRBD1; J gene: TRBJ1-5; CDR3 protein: CSLDRANQPQHF; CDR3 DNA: TGCAGCTTAGACAGGGCCAATCAGCCCCAGCATTTT
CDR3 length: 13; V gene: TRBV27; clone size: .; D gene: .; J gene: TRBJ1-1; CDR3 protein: CASRVRANTEAFF; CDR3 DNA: TGTGCCAGCAGAGTAAGGGCGAACACTGAAGCTTTCTTT
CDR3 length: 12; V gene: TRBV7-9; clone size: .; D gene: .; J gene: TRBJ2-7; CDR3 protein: CASSASTDEQYF; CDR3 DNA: TGTGCCAGCAGCGCTTCGACAGACGAGCAGTACTTC
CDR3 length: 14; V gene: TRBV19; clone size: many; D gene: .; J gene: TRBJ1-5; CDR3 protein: CASSREGGNQPQHF; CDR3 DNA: TGTGCCAGTAGCCGGGAGGGAGGCAATCAGCCCCAGCATTTT
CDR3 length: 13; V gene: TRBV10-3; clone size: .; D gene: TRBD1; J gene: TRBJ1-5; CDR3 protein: CAIGTGRNQPQHF; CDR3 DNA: TGTGCCATCGGGACAGGGCGGAATCAGCCCCAGCATTTT
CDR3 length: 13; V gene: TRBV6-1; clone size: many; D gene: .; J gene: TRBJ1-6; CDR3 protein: CASRVVVDSPLHF; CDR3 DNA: TGTGCCAGCAGGGTTGTCGTCGACTCACCCCTCCACTTT
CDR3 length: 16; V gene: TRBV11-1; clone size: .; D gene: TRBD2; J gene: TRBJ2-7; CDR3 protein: CASSSAGHVADYEQYF; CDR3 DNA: TGTGCCAGCAGCTCAGCGGGGCACGTAGCGGACTACGAGCAGTACTTC
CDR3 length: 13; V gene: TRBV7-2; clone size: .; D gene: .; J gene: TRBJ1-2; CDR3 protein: CASSFGGPYGYTF; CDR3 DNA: TGTGCCAGCAGCTTTGGGGGGCCCTATGGCTACACCTTC
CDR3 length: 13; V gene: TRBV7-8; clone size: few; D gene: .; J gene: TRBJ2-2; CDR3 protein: CASGTRNTGELFF; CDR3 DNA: TGTGCCAGCGGCACCCGAAACACCGGGGAGCTGTTTTTT
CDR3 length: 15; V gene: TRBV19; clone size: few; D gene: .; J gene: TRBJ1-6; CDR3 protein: CASSTLQGLVSPLHF; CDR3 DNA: TGTGCCAGTAGTACCCTTCAGGGTCTCGTTTCACCCCTCCACTTT
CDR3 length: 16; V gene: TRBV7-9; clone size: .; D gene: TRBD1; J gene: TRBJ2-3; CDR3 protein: CASSLGQGILTDTQYF; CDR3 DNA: TGTGCCAGCAGCTTAGGACAGGGGATCTTGACAGATACGCAGTATTTT
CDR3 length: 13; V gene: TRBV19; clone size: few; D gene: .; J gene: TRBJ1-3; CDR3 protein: CASGYNSGNTIYF; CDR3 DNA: TGTGCCAGCGGGTACAATTCTGGAAACACCATATATTTT
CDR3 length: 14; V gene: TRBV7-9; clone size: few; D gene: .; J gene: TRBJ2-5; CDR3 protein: CASSLGPAEETQYF; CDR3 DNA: TGTGCCAGCAGCTTAGGGCCGGCCGAAGAGACCCAGTACTTC
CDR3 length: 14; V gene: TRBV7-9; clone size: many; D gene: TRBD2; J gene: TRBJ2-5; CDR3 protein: CASSLMAGGETQYF; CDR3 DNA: TGTGCCAGCAGCTTGATGGCGGGAGGAGAGACCCAGTACTTC
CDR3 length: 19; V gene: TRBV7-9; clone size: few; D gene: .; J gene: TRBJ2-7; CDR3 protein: CASSLEVGAGSLLSYEQYF; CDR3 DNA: TGTGCCAGCAGCTTAGAGGTAGGGGCAGGTTCGTTGCTTTCCTACGAGCAGTACTTC
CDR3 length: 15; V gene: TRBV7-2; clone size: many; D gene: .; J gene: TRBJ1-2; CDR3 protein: CASSLEDLRVHGYTF; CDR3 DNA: TGTGCCAGCAGCTTAGAGGACTTGAGGGTACATGGCTACACCTTC
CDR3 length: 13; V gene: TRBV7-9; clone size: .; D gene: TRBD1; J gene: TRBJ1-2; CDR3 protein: CASRLGTVSGNTF; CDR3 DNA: TGTGCCAGCAGGTTAGGGACAGTATCCGGAAACACCTTC
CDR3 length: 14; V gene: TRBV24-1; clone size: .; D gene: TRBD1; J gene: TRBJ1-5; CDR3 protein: CATSDPGTGWPQHF; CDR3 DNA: TGTGCCACCAGTGACCCAGGGACAGGGTGGCCCCAGCATTTT
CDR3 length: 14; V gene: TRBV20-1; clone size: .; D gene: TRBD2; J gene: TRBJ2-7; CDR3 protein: CSARETGGDYEQYF; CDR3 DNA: TGCAGTGCTAGAGAGACCGGGGGGGACTACGAGCAGTACTTC
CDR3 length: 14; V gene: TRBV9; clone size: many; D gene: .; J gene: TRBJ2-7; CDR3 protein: CASSVAPDGGEQYF; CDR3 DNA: TGTGCCAGCAGCGTAGCCCCGGACGGGGGCGAACAGTACTTC
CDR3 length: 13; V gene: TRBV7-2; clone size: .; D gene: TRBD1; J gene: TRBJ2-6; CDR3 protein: CASSSQGINVLTF; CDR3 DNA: TGTGCCAGCAGCTCACAGGGGATCAACGTCCTGACTTTC
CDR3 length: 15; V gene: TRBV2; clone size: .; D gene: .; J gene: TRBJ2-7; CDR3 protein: CASTSTYGQNYEQYF; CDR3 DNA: TGTGCCAGCACCTCCACGTATGGGCAGAACTACGAGCAGTACTTC
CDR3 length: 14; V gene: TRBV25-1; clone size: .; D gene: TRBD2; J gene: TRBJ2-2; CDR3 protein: CASRPSGRTGELFF; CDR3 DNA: TGTGCCAGCAGGCCTAGCGGGAGGACCGGGGAGCTGTTTTTT
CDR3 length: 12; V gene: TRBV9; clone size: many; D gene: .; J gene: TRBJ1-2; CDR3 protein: CASTQPNYGYTF; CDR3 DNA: TGTGCCTCCACACAGCCTAACTATGGCTACACCTTC
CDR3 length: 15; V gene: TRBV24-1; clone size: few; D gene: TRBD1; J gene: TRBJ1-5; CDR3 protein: CATSASGTGYQPQHF; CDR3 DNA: TGTGCCACCAGTGCTTCCGGGACAGGATATCAGCCCCAGCATTTT